The next 30 T cell receptor beta chains were all read from a single sample in a study of molecular identifiers for immune sequencing clone quantification. A single record per CDR3 protein comes from TCRdb applying MiXCR to the PCR reads. The sample carries more than 300,000 distinct CDR3 sequences, about a fifth recorded once. The sequenced sample consisted of naive CD8+ T cells from blood, with Jurkat cell RNA spiked in. Subset specified: FACS-sorted CD8+CD4-CCR7+CD45RA+ naive T cells. Source of these receptors: a human donor in good health. Some libraries in this study had Jurkat cell RNA spiked in.

This clonotype was observed at least ten times. The chain joins TRBV28 to TRBJ1-5; D might be TRBD1 (5 bases). The CDR3 totals 14 residues. V gave up 3 bases and J gave up 5 bases, with 11 bases separating them. Germline assignment: CDR1 MDHEN and CDR2 SYDVKM. CDR3 sequence: CASSFGTSYQPQHF. DNA of the CDR3: TGTGCCAGCAGTTTTGGGACTTCGTATCAGCCCCAGCATTTT.

This clonotype showed up many times. The chain carries TRBV7-9 and TRBJ2-3; D is undetermined. Germline assignment: CDR1 SEHNR and CDR2 FQNEAQ (reference sequence). This CDR3 has 12 amino acids. V was clipped by 4 bases and J by 4 bases, with 6 bases between them. The CDR3 nucleotides are TGTGCCAGCAGCTCCTATCCAGATACGCAGTATTTT. It codes for CASSSYPDTQYF.

This clonotype has a count of ten or more. The V gene is TRBV30, the J gene TRBJ2-3, with D tentatively TRBD2 (6 bases). The CDR3 contains 12 residues. Trimming left V 3 bases short and J 10 bases short, with 14 bases between. The germline CDR1 and CDR2 sequences are GTSNPN and SVGIG (reference sequence). CDR3 sequence: CAWRPIGDSQYF. CDR3 in DNA: TGTGCCTGGAGACCGATCGGGGACTCGCAGTATTTT.

This clonotype was found many times. The V and J genes are TRBV12-3 or TRBV12-4 and TRBJ2-3, with D possibly being TRBD2 (6 bases). The CDR3 runs 12 residues. With 4 bases removed from V and 7 bases from J, the gap between germline ends came to 9 bases. This CDR3 is CASSSGRNTQYF. DNA for the CDR3: TGTGCCAGCAGTTCCGGGAGAAATACGCAGTATTTT.

This clonotype was recorded many times. The V gene is TRBV7-9, the J gene TRBJ2-3; D perhaps matches TRBD2 (6 bases). The CDR3 covers 15 residues. Trimming pared 4 bases from V and 1 base from J, leaving 12 bases between. The germline CDR1 and CDR2 sequences are SEHNR and FQNEAQ (reference sequence). CDR3 in amino acids: CASSWWASGTDTQYF. CDR3 nucleotides: TGTGCCAGCAGCTGGTGGGCTAGCGGCACAGATACGCAGTATTTT.

In the case of this clonotype: A read error is possible here, since a much larger clone lies one base away. V gene TRBV13 combines with J gene TRBJ2-1; 7 bases are a match to TRBD2. The germline V gene encodes CDR1 PRHDT and CDR2 FYEKMQ (reference sequence). This CDR3 contains 14 residues. The V gene end was trimmed by 5 bases and the J gene end by 11 bases; junction bases not matched to a gene: 12. The CDR3 spells CASSNPGLLNQQFF. In nucleotides, the CDR3 is TGTGCCAGCAGCAACCCGGGACTACTAAATCAGCAGTTCTTC.

There are many counts of this clonotype. CDR3 loop: CASSDRHTKNIQYF. In nucleotides, the CDR3 is TGTGCCAGCAGTGATCGACATACCAAAAACATTCAGTACTTC. The chain combines TRBV25-1 with TRBJ2-4, with D unresolved. This CDR3 spans 14 amino acids. V was shortened by 3 bases and J by 2 bases, with 8 bases between the two germline ends. The germline gives CDR1 MGHDK, CDR2 SYGVNS. The full variable domain, its missing parts supplied by reference TRBV25-1 and TRBJ2-4, is EADIYQTPRYLVIGTGKKITLECSQTMGHDKMYWYQQDPGMELHLIHYSYGVNSTEKGDLSSESTVSRIRTEHFPLTLESARPSHTSQYLCASSDRHTKNIQYFGAGTRLSVL.

Regarding this clonotype: This may be a read error: a much more frequent sequence differs by one nucleotide. The chain couples TRBV2 to TRBJ2-3; no firm D call. The germline CDR1 and CDR2 sequences are SNHLY and FYNNEI. V was trimmed by 3 bases and J by 6 bases, leaving 7 bases between them. The CDR3 extends over 12 amino acids. CDR3 amino acids: CASSDHLDTQYF. Here the CDR3 DNA reads TGTGCCAGCAGTGATCATCTTGATACGCAGTATTTT.

About this clonotype: A much more abundant neighbour one base away suggests this may be a read error. The chain carries TRBV20-1 and TRBJ1-5; D gene unclear. Germline-derived CDR1 and CDR2 are DFQATT and SNEGSKA (reference sequence). CDR3 length: 16 residues. V lost 2 bases and J lost 4, with 18 bases in between. The CDR3 loop reads CSARNHRQNINQPQHF. In nucleotides, the CDR3 is TGCAGTGCTAGAAATCATAGGCAGAACATTAATCAGCCCCAGCATTTT.

This clonotype was detected only a few times. A much larger clone lies one base from this, so it may be a read error. The chain has TRBV4-3 and TRBJ2-7; tentatively, D is TRBD1 or TRBD2 (6 bases each). V was pared by 5 bases and J by 2 bases, with 13 bases between. The CDR3 has 14 amino acids. Germline V gene data show CDR1 as LGHNA and CDR2 as YSLEER. The CDR3 coding sequence is TGCGCCAGCAGCGCGGGACATCTGACCTACGAGCAGTACTTC. Residues: CASSAGHLTYEQYF.

This clonotype was counted ten times or more. The chain joins TRBV7-9 to TRBJ2-2; no definite D call. This CDR3 comprises 15 residues. From germline, CDR1 is SEHNR and CDR2 FQNEAQ (reference sequence). V lost 5 bases, J lost 0 bases, and 10 bases lay in between. The CDR3 bases are TGTGCCAGCAGCGGCCTGGTGGCGAACACCGGGGAGCTGTTTTTT. This encodes CASSGLVANTGELFF.

This clonotype was counted at least ten times. Here the CDR3 DNA reads TGCGCCAGCAGCTTGGCTCGGACGGATGGCGAGCAGTACTTC. This gives the protein CASSLARTDGEQYF. The gene calls are TRBV5-1 and TRBJ2-7; D not certain. The CDR3 has 14 residues. Germline-derived CDR1 and CDR2 are SGHRS and YFSETQ. V was shortened by 0 bases and J by 6 bases, with 13 bases between the two germline ends. Supplemented by reference TRBV5-1 and TRBJ2-7, the full variable domain reads KAGVTQTPRYLIKTRGQQVTLSCSPISGHRSVSWYQQTPGQGLQFLFEYFSETQRNKGNFPGRFSGRQFSNSRSEMNVSTLELGDSALYLCASSLARTDGEQYFGPGTRLTVT.

This clonotype was found once. A much larger clone lies one base from this, so it may be a read error. The CDR3 does not close with the conserved phenylalanine or tryptophan, likely indicating a read error. The chain joins TRBV6-5 to TRBJ2-5; 9 bases are shared with TRBD1. Per germline, CDR1 MNHEY and CDR2 SVGAGI. CDR3 length equals 17 residues. Trimming cost V 2 bases and J 0 bases; bases outside gene matches: 7. The CDR3 loop reads CASSYQRTGDHQETQYL. The DNA for the CDR3 is TGTGCCAGCAGTTACCAGCGGACAGGGGATCACCAAGAGACCCAGTACTTA.

This clonotype was recorded many times. The V call is TRBV5-6, the J call TRBJ2-7; perhaps TRBD2 as D (5 bases). V lost 4 bases, J lost 1 base, and 18 bases lay in between. CDR3 length: 16 amino acids. CDR1 SGHDT and CDR2 YYEEEE come from the germline V gene. The CDR3 loop reads CASSPASGRVSYEQYF. The CDR3 DNA reads TGTGCCAGCAGCCCCGCTTCGGGAAGGGTGTCCTACGAGCAGTACTTC. Complete variable domain (other parts from reference TRBV5-6 and TRBJ2-7): DAGVTQSPTHLIKTRGQQVTLRCSPKSGHDTVSWYQQALGQGPQFIFQYYEEEERQRGNFPDRFSGHQFPNYSSELNVNALLLGDSALYLCASSPASGRVSYEQYFGPGTRLTVT.

Of note for this clonotype: A much larger clone is a single base away; this may be a read error. J is TRBJ2-5 and V is TRBV12-3 or TRBV12-4; 7 positions agree with TRBD1. The CDR3 totals 14 residues. The CDR3 nucleotides are TGTGCCAGCAGTTCCGGGACAGATGAAGAGACCCAGCACTTC. Encoded protein: CASSSGTDEETQHF.

A note on this clonotype: The junction departs from germline at one end; a sequencing error may be responsible. V usage is TRBV7-9 and J usage is TRBJ2-1; 10 bases line up with TRBD2. CDR3 length: 17 amino acids. Germline CDR1 is SEHNR and CDR2 is FQNEAQ (reference sequence). CDR3 amino acids: CASSSLLAGPSYNEQLF. The CDR3 DNA is TGTGCCAGCAGCTCATTACTAGCGGGACCTTCCTACAATGAGCAGCTCTTC. Together with reference TRBV7-9 and TRBJ2-1, the CDR3 gives the full variable domain: DTGVSQNPRHKITKRGQNVTFRCDPISEHNRLYWYRQTLGQGPEFLTYFQNEAQLEKSRLLSDRFSAERPKGSFSTLEIQRTEQGDSAMYLCASSSLLAGPSYNEQLFGPGTRLTVL.

For this clonotype: A much larger clone differs by one base, so this may be a read error. The J gene is TRBJ2-7, the V gene TRBV5-3; tentatively, D is TRBD1 (6 bases). TRBV5-3 counts as an open reading frame of uncertain function. This CDR3 spans 13 amino acids. The ends were cut back, 8 bases at V and 7 bases at J, with 19 bases in the middle. CDR3 sequence: CASSLGQNGEQYF. The CDR3 DNA is TGTGCCAGCAGCCTCGGACAGAACGGGGAGCAGTACTTC.

As to this clonotype: Its ends do not fully match the called genes, so a read error is possible. The chain employs TRBV20-1 and TRBJ1-6; 7 bases are shared with TRBD1. CDR1 DFQATT and CDR2 SNEGSKA come from the germline V gene (reference sequence). CDR3 length equals 16 residues. The CDR3 spells CSARGDRQPYTSPLHF. The CDR3 DNA reads as TGCAGTGCTAGGGGGGACAGACAGCCGTATACTTCACCCCTCCACTTT.

The table lists this clonotype with many counts. The CDR3 loop is CASSYRSKSSYNEQFF. For the CDR3, the DNA is TGTGCCAGCAGTTACCGCTCGAAGAGCTCCTACAATGAGCAGTTCTTC. V and J are TRBV6-5 and TRBJ2-1; D is uncertain. V was cut by 2 bases and J by 0 bases, with 11 bases left in between. The germline gives CDR1 MNHEY, CDR2 SVGAGI. This CDR3 region has 16 residues.

Comment on this clonotype: A much larger clonotype is one base distant, so this may be a read error. This chain uses TRBV15 with TRBJ1-6; 9 bases agree with TRBD1. CDR1 and CDR2 from the germline V gene are LNHNV and YYDKDF (reference sequence). The CDR3 runs to 19 residues. In nucleotides, the CDR3 is TGTGCCACCAGCTCCGGGACAGGGACCGTTAAGGCCTATAAATCACCCCTCCACTTT. Its translation is CATSSGTGTVKAYKSPLHF.

The chain is built from TRBV30 and TRBJ2-1, with a weak D call TRBD1 (5 bases). The V and J ends lost 2 bases and 4 bases respectively, with 9 bases between them. Germline CDR1 and CDR2: GTSNPN and SVGIG (reference sequence). This CDR3 has 13 amino acids. The CDR3 sequence: CAWSLTDYNEQFF. The CDR3 nucleotides are TGTGCCTGGAGTTTGACAGATTACAATGAGCAGTTCTTC.

This clonotype has at least ten counts. This rearrangement joins TRBV14 to TRBJ2-3, with D perhaps TRBD1 (5 bases). V lost 1 base and J 5 bases, leaving 13 bases between the germline ends. Germline V gene lookup returns CDR1 SGHDN and CDR2 FVKESK. CDR3 length: 15 amino acids. The CDR3, as DNA: TGTGCCAGCAGCCAAGTGGCACCAGGGATAGATACGCAGTATTTT. This codes for CASSQVAPGIDTQYF.

The chain is built from TRBV15 and TRBJ1-6; 11 nucleotides agree with TRBD1. Per germline, CDR1 LNHNV and CDR2 YYDKDF (reference sequence). V trimming: 3 bases; J trimming: 9 bases; junction bases outside the gene matches: 1. The CDR3 has 14 amino acids. The CDR3 is CATSRGQGGSPLHF. CDR3 DNA: TGTGCCACCAGCAGGGGACAGGGGGGTTCACCCCTCCACTTT.

The sample holds many counts of this clonotype. The V gene is TRBV5-1, the J gene TRBJ1-1; 11 nucleotides line up with TRBD1. Germline V gene data show CDR1 as SGHRS and CDR2 as YFSETQ. Trimming cost V 2 bases and J 5 bases; bases outside gene matches: 2. The CDR3 loop spans 14 amino acids. The CDR3 region has the DNA TGCGCCAGCAGCTTAGGACAGGGGGCGACTGAAGCTTTCTTT. It specifies CASSLGQGATEAFF. Full variable domain (outside the CDR3, taken from reference TRBV5-1 and TRBJ1-1): KAGVTQTPRYLIKTRGQQVTLSCSPISGHRSVSWYQQTPGQGLQFLFEYFSETQRNKGNFPGRFSGRQFSNSRSEMNVSTLELGDSALYLCASSLGQGATEAFFGQGTRLTVV.

The gene calls are TRBV4-3 and TRBJ1-1; the D is unclear. The CDR3 extends over 15 amino acids. Trimming took off 4 bases at V and 6 bases at J, with 18 bases between the two ends. Germline V gene lookup returns CDR1 LGHNA and CDR2 YSLEER. CDR3 amino acids: CASSPVFERSPEAFF. The CDR3 nucleotides are TGCGCCAGCAGCCCGGTGTTCGAGCGGAGCCCTGAAGCTTTCTTT.

Comments on this clonotype: A much larger clone is a single base away; this may be a read error. The chain couples TRBV27 to TRBJ1-1, with 9 bases that match TRBD1. From germline, CDR1 is MNHEY and CDR2 SMNVEV (reference sequence). The CDR3 covers 13 residues. The CDR3 region is CASSQTGGAEAIF. CDR3 coding DNA: TGTGCCAGCAGCCAGACAGGGGGTGCTGAAGCTATCTTT.

This clonotype was counted between two and nine times. The chain is built from TRBV9 and TRBJ2-3, with 9 positions matching TRBD2. The CDR3 is 18 residues long. In germline, CDR1 is SGDLS, CDR2 YYNGEE. J lost 0 bases, V lost 0 bases, and 8 bases had no gene match. CDR3 nucleotides: TGTGCCAGCAGCGTAGGGGGCGGGGGGGCGGCTAGCACAGATACGCAGTATTTT. Translating it yields CASSVGGGGAASTDTQYF.

Ten or more counts support this clonotype. The V and J genes are TRBV12-3 or TRBV12-4 and TRBJ2-1; D call uncertain. This CDR3 is 14 amino acids long. V was shortened by 6 bases and J by 0 bases, with 9 bases between the two germline ends. CDR3 sequence reads: CASSQPSSYNEQFF. The CDR3 DNA reads TGTGCCAGCAGCCAACCTAGCTCCTACAATGAGCAGTTCTTC.

This clonotype was seen repeatedly, ten times or more. V usage is TRBV12-3 or TRBV12-4 and J usage is TRBJ1-6; the D gene is possibly TRBD1 (6 bases). The CDR3 runs 14 residues. Deletions cut 8 bases from V and 6 bases from J, with 14 bases between. This chain's CDR3 is CASAEGGFNSPLHF. The CDR3 DNA reads as TGTGCCAGCGCAGAGGGGGGGTTTAATTCACCCCTCCACTTT.

Worth noting for this clonotype: A much larger clone differs by one base, so this may be a read error. The genes are TRBV19 and TRBJ2-1, with 7 bases fitting TRBD2. The length of the CDR3 is 15 residues. The germline gives CDR1 LNHDA, CDR2 SQIVND (reference sequence). For the CDR3, the DNA is TGTGCCAGAAGTACACTAGCGTCCCTTTACAATGAGCAGTTCTTC. It specifies CARSTLASLYNEQFF.